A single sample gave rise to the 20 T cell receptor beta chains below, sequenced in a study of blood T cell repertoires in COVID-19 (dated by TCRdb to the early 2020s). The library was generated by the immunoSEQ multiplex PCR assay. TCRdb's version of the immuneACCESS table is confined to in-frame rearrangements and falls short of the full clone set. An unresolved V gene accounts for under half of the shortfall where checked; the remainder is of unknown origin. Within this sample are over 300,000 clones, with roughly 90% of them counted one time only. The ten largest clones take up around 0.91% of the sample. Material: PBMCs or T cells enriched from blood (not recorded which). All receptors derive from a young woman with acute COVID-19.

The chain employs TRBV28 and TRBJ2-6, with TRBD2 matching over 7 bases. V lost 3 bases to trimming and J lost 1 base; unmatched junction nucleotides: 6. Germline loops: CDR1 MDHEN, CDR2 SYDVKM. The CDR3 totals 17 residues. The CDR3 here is CASSFGGTLSGANVLTF. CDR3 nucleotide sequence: TGTGCCAGCAGTTTCGGGGGGACCCTATCTGGGGCCAACGTCCTGACTTTC.

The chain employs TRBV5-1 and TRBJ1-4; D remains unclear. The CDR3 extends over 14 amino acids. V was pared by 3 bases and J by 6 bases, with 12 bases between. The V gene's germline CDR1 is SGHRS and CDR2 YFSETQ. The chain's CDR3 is CASSYILGDEKLFF. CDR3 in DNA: TGCGCCAGCAGCTATATCCTAGGAGATGAAAAACTGTTTTTT.

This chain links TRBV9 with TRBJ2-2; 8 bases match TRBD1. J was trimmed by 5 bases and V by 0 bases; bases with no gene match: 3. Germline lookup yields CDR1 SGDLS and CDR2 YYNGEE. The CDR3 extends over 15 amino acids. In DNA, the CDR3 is TGTGCCAGCAGCGTAGTGCAGGGGGCGACCGGGGAGCTGTTTTTT. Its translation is CASSVVQGATGELFF.

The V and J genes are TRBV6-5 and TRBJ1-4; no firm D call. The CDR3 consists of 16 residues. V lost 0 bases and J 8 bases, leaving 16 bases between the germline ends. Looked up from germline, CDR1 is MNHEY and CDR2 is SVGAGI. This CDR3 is CASSYSGHGIGEKLFF. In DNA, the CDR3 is TGTGCCAGCAGTTACTCCGGGCACGGGATCGGGGAAAAACTGTTTTTT.

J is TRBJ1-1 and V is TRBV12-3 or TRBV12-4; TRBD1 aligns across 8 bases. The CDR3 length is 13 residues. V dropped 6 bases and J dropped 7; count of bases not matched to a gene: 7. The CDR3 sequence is CASRGKDRDEAFF. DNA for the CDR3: TGTGCCAGCAGGGGGAAGGACAGGGATGAAGCTTTCTTT.

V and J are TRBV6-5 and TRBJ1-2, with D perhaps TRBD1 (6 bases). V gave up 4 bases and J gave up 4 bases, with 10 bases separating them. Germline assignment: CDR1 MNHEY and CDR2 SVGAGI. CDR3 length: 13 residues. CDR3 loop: CASSSRGVYGYTF. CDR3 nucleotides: TGTGCCAGCAGTTCCAGGGGCGTCTATGGCTACACCTTC.

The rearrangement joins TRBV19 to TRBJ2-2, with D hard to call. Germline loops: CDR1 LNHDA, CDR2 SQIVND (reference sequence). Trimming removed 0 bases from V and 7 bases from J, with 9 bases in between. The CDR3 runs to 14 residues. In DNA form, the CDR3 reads TGTGCCAGTAGTATAGAAACACGGGTCGGGGAGCTGTTTTTT. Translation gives CASSIETRVGELFF.

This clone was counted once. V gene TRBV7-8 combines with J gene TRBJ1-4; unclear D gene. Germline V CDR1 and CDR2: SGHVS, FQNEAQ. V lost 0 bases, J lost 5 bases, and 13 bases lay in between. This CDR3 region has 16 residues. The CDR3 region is CASSLAHWATNEKLFF. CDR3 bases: TGTGCCAGCAGCTTAGCGCACTGGGCCACAAATGAAAAACTGTTTTTT.

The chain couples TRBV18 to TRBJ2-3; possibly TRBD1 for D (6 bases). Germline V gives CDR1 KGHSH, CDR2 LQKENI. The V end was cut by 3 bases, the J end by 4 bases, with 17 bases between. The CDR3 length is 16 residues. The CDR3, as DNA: TGTGCCAGCTCACCTTCAGGGGCTCGAGATCCAGATACGCAGTATTTT. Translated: CASSPSGARDPDTQYF.

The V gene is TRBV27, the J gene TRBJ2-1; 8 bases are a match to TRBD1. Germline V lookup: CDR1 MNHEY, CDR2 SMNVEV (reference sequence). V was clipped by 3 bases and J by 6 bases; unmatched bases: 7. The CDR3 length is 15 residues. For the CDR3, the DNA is TGTGCCAGCAGTTTGGTCAGGGGGCTTGTCAATGAGCAGTTCTTC. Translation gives CASSLVRGLVNEQFF.

CDR3 coding DNA: TGTGCCAGCAGCTTAGAAATAGGCGGGAGCAAACCCCAGCATTTT. Protein product: CASSLEIGGSKPQHF. This chain connects TRBV7-2 to TRBJ1-5, with D unclear. V lost 1 base and J lost 10, with 17 bases in between. Looked up from germline, CDR1 is SGHTA and CDR2 is FQGNSA. This CDR3 comprises 15 residues. Full variable domain (outside the CDR3, taken from reference TRBV7-2 and TRBJ1-5): GAGVSQSPSNKVTEKGKDVELRCDPISGHTALYWYRQSLGQGLEFLIYFQGNSAPDKSGLPSDRFSAERTGGSVSTLTIQRTQQEDSAVYLCASSLEIGGSKPQHFGDGTRLSIL.

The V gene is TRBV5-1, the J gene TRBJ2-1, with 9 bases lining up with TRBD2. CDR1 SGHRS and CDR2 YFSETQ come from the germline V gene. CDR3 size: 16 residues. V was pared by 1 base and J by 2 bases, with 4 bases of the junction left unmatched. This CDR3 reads CASSLLAGAAYNEQFF. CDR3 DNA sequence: TGCGCCAGCAGCTTGTTAGCGGGGGCAGCCTACAATGAGCAGTTCTTC.

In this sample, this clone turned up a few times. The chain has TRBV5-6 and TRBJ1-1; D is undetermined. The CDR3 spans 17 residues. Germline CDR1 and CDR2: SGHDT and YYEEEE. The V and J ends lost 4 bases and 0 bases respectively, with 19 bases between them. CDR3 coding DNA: TGTGCCAGCAGCCAAGTTGAATACGAGATAATGAACACTGAAGCTTTCTTT. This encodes CASSQVEYEIMNTEAFF.

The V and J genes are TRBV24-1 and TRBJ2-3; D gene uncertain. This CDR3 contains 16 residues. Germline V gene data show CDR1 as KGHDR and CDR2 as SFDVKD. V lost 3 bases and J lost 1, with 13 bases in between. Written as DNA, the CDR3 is TGTGCCACCAGTGATGGGTGGTCGGGTGGCACAGATACGCAGTATTTT. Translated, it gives CATSDGWSGGTDTQYF.

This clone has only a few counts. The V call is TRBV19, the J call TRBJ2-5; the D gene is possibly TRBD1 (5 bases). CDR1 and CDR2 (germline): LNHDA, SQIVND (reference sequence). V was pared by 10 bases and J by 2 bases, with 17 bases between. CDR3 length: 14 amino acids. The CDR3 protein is CATRNRGRQETQYF. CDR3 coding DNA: TGTGCCACCAGAAATAGGGGTCGGCAAGAGACCCAGTACTTC.

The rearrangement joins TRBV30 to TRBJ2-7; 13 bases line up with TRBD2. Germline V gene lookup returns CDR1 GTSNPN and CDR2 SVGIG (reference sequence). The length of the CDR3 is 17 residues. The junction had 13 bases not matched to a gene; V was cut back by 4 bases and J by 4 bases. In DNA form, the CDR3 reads TGTGCCTGGACCTCCCCGGGACTAGCGGGGAAAGGTTACGAGCAGTACTTC. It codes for CAWTSPGLAGKGYEQYF.

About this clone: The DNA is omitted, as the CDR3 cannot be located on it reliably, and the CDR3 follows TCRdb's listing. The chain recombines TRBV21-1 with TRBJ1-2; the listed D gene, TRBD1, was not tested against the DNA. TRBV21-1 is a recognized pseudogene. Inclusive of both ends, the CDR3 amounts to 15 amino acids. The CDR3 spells CASSKVGQGSVGYTF.

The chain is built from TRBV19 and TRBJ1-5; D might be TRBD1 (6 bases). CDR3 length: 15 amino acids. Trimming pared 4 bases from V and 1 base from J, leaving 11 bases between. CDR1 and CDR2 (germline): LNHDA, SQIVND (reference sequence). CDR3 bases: TGTGCCAGTAGTAAGGCGGACAGAAGCAATCAGCCCCAGCATTTT. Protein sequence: CASSKADRSNQPQHF.

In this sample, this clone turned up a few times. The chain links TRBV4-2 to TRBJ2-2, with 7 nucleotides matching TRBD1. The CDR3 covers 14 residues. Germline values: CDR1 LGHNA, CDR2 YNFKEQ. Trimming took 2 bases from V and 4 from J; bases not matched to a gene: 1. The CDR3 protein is CASSQHRGTGELFF. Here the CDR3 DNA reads TGTGCCAGCAGCCAACACAGGGGCACCGGGGAGCTGTTTTTT.

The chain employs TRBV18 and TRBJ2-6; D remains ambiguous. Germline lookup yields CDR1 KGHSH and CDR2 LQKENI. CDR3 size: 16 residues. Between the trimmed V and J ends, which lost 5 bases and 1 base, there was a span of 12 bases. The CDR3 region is CASSSLQLSGANVLTF. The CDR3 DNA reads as TGTGCCAGCTCATCCCTTCAGTTATCTGGGGCCAACGTCCTGACTTTC.